The clone carrying this T cell receptor beta chain came up a few times. What it binds is unknown. These data are taken from a study of cytomegalovirus exposure and HLA in healthy donors. Study-level points and caveats: According to a subsequent analysis, TCR clusters from the first cohort were inclined to appear together in the 120 validation repertoires.

Measured with immunoSEQ multiplex PCR; TCRdb has only the in-frame clones, and not every one. The sample yields fewer than 140,000 clones, about 88% seen once. V shed 1 base and J shed 1 base, with 10 bases lying between them. The germline V gene encodes CDR1 LGHNA and CDR2 YSLEER. This CDR3 region has 15 residues. The donors were members of the validation cohort comprising about 130 subjects, separate from the approximately 630-subject first cohort. The V and J genes are TRBV4-3 and TRBJ1-2; D is perhaps TRBD1 (6 bases). The sequence came from a woman in her late teens or twenties in good health and CMV-seropositive. Sequencing used PBMCs. The chain's CDR3 is CASSQGSRGNYGYTF. CDR3 nucleotide sequence: TGCGCCAGCAGCCAAGGTTCCAGGGGTAACTATGGCTACACCTTC.